The T cell receptor beta chain under discussion was sequenced for a study of shared clonotypes between healthy human individuals. For the study at large: Donors were a couple of women and a few men aged 18 to 49. Points from the study as a whole: Read depth was anticipated to influence clonotype sharing among donors.

Repertoires were generated with immunoSEQ multiplex PCR, while TCRdb's copy carries only in-frame clones and drops some. The repertoire includes a few hundred thousand clones, roughly three quarters of them detected once, and more than 10% sits in the top ten. Looked up from germline, CDR1 is SGHNT and CDR2 is YYREEE (reference sequence). The V end was cut by 4 bases, the J end by 2 bases, with 14 bases between. The CDR3 consists of 15 residues. Remarks on this clone: Its antigen is currently unknown.

The sequence was obtained from a woman aged 40 to 50 in good health. Some clones in this sample may be carry-over from other donors' samples. J is TRBJ2-3 and V is TRBV5-4; D not certain. Sequenced material: PBMCs. The CDR3 DNA is TGTGCCAGCAGCCAAGATAAGCGAATCACAGATACGCAGTATTTT. The encoded protein is CASSQDKRITDTQYF. Based on the CDR3 plus reference TRBV5-4 and TRBJ2-3, the full variable domain is ETGVTQSPTHLIKTRGQQVTLRCSSQSGHNTVSWYQQALGQGPQFIFQYYREEENGRGNFPPRFSGLQFPNYSSELNVNALELDDSALYLCASSQDKRITDTQYFGPGTRLTVL.